Below, 32 T cell receptor beta chains from the same sample are listed, as sequenced in a study of blood T cell repertoires in COVID-19. Assay: immunoSEQ multiplex PCR; the TCRdb copy retains only in-frame clones and omits some. Here the sample spans fewer than 350,000 clones, 81% being singletons. Sequenced sample: peripheral blood. All receptors come from a woman aged 60-75 years with active or convalescent COVID-19.

The rearrangement links TRBV28 to TRBJ2-1; 9 bases match TRBD1. The CDR3 extends over 14 amino acids. Germline V CDR1 and CDR2: MDHEN, SYDVKM. With V trimmed by 5 bases and J by 5 bases, 4 bases remained unmatched. The CDR3 DNA follows: TGTGCCAGCAGTCAACAGGGGGCTAACAATGAGCAGTTCTTC. Protein product: CASSQQGANNEQFF. Supplemented by reference TRBV28 and TRBJ2-1, the full variable domain reads DVKVTQSSRYLVKRTGEKVFLECVQDMDHENMFWYRQDPGLGLRLIYFSYDVKMKEKGDIPEGYSVSREKKERFSLILESASTNQTSMYLCASSQQGANNEQFFGPGTRLTVL.

The rearrangement joins TRBV18 to TRBJ2-1, with D possibly TRBD1 on 5 matching bases. Germline V lookup: CDR1 KGHSH, CDR2 LQKENI. Trimming stripped 2 bases from V and 0 bases from J, with 8 bases between. This CDR3 has 15 residues. The CDR3 nucleotides are TGTGCCAGCTCACCATCCAGGGACTCCTACAATGAGCAGTTCTTC. Translating it yields CASSPSRDSYNEQFF. Full variable domain (outside the CDR3, taken from reference TRBV18 and TRBJ2-1): NAGVMQNPRHLVRRRGQEARLRCSPMKGHSHVYWYRQLPEEGLKFMVYLQKENIIDESGMPKERFSAEFPKEGPSILRIQQVVRGDSAAYFCASSPSRDSYNEQFFGPGTRLTVL.

This clone showed up just a few times. V usage is TRBV7-2 and J usage is TRBJ2-7; D unresolved. CDR1 SGHTA and CDR2 FQGNSA come from the germline V gene. The CDR3 spans 13 residues. V lost 0 bases and J 7 bases, leaving 10 bases between the germline ends. This CDR3 is CASSLASRQEQYF. CDR3 DNA sequence: TGTGCCAGCAGCTTAGCTTCAAGACAAGAGCAGTACTTC.

The chain has TRBV27 and TRBJ1-2; 12 nucleotides match TRBD1. The germline CDR1 and CDR2 sequences are MNHEY and SMNVEV (reference sequence). CDR3 length equals 16 residues. Trimming at V came to 7 bases and at J to 4 bases, leaving 10 bases not matched to a gene. The CDR3 loop reads CASTSGQGALGYGYTF. CDR3 DNA: TGTGCCAGCACCTCGGGACAGGGGGCGTTGGGCTATGGCTACACCTTC.

This clone was found a few times. V and J are TRBV5-4 and TRBJ1-1, with a possible D match to TRBD1 (5 bases). The CDR3 covers 17 residues. Looked up from germline, CDR1 is SGHNT and CDR2 is YYREEE (reference sequence). V was cut by 0 bases and J by 1 base, with 16 bases left in between. In nucleotides, the CDR3 is TGTGCCAGCAGCTTGGCCGGGAGGGGTCTACCGAACACTGAAGCTTTCTTT. It specifies CASSLAGRGLPNTEAFF.

The CDR3 loop is CASSIRSLGSYEQFF. The DNA of the CDR3 is TGTGCCAGTAGTATTAGGAGTCTTGGTAGTTATGAGCAGTTCTTC. The gene calls are TRBV19 and TRBJ2-1, with D hard to call. V shed 3 bases and J shed 8 bases, with 17 bases lying between them. CDR1 is LNHDA, CDR2 SQIVND, per germline (reference sequence). The CDR3 consists of 15 residues.

This clone was seen only once. J is TRBJ2-6 and V is TRBV7-2; D is undetermined. The CDR3 runs to 16 residues. Deletions cut 1 base from V and 1 base from J, with 8 bases between. Germline V lookup: CDR1 SGHTA, CDR2 FQGNSA. CDR3 protein: CASSLVTASGANVLTF. The CDR3 DNA reads as TGTGCCAGCAGCTTAGTAACAGCTTCTGGGGCCAACGTCCTGACTTTC.

The genes are TRBV19 and TRBJ2-3, with 11 bases fitting TRBD2. Germline trimming cut 6 bases from V and 6 bases from J; bases unmatched to any gene: 8. Germline CDR1 and CDR2: LNHDA and SQIVND (reference sequence). The CDR3 covers 15 residues. CDR3 loop: CASSNSGGAGDTQYF. The CDR3 DNA sequence: TGTGCCAGTAGCAATAGCGGGGGGGCCGGGGATACGCAGTATTTT. Using reference TRBV19 and TRBJ2-3 for the parts outside the CDR3, the full variable domain is DGGITQSPKYLFRKEGQNVTLSCEQNLNHDAMYWYRQDPGQGLRLIYYSQIVNDFQKGDIAEGYSVSREKKESFPLTVTSAQKNPTAFYLCASSNSGGAGDTQYFGPGTRLTVL.

The CDR3 DNA follows: TGTGCCAGCAGCGCCGGGACAGCCTTTCAAGAGACCCAGTACTTC. Protein: CASSAGTAFQETQYF. This chain links TRBV9 with TRBJ2-5, with 7 positions matching TRBD1. Germline V gene sequence: CDR1 SGDLS, CDR2 YYNGEE. The CDR3 runs 15 residues. J gave up 2 bases and V 3 bases, and 7 bases lay outside the gene matches.

This clone was counted only a few times. The V gene is TRBV6-1, the J gene TRBJ2-1; no firm D call. The germline CDR1 and CDR2 sequences are MNHNS and SASEGT. V lost 2 bases, J lost 8 bases, and 13 bases lay in between. This CDR3 region has 14 residues. The CDR3 region is CASSEISPADEQFF. In DNA, the CDR3 is TGTGCCAGCAGTGAAATTTCCCCGGCGGATGAGCAGTTCTTC.

This clone was found a few times. The V and J genes are TRBV5-1 and TRBJ2-7, with D possibly being TRBD1 (7 bases). Deletions cut 4 bases from V and 2 bases from J, with 13 bases between. The CDR3 runs 14 residues. Germline V lookup: CDR1 SGHRS, CDR2 YFSETQ. CDR3 in DNA: TGCGCCAGCAGCATGGGGGGACAGACCTACGAGCAGTACTTC. Translated: CASSMGGQTYEQYF. The whole variable domain, remainder taken from reference TRBV5-1 and TRBJ2-7, is KAGVTQTPRYLIKTRGQQVTLSCSPISGHRSVSWYQQTPGQGLQFLFEYFSETQRNKGNFPGRFSGRQFSNSRSEMNVSTLELGDSALYLCASSMGGQTYEQYFGPGTRLTVT.

The chain has TRBV7-3 and TRBJ2-3, with 11 nucleotides matching TRBD2. Trimming cost V 5 bases and J 1 base; bases outside gene matches: 2. The length of the CDR3 is 15 residues. Germline V lookup: CDR1 SGHTA, CDR2 FQGTGA. CDR3 DNA sequence: TGTGCCAGCAGCCGGACTAGCGGGCGCACAGATACGCAGTATTTT. The encoded protein is CASSRTSGRTDTQYF.

V usage is TRBV28 and J usage is TRBJ1-5, with D possibly being TRBD1 (5 bases). The germline gives CDR1 MDHEN, CDR2 SYDVKM. Trimming took off 8 bases at V and 5 bases at J, with 10 bases between the two ends. The CDR3 runs to 12 residues. The CDR3 DNA reads as TGTGCCAGCGGAGGGGCTGATCAGCCCCAGCATTTT. Protein: CASGGADQPQHF.

The CDR3 loop reads CASSYTYTDTQYF. The DNA of the CDR3 is TGTGCCAGCAGTTACACTTACACAGATACGCAGTATTTT. The chain uses TRBV6-6 and TRBJ2-3; no definite D call. Trimming cost V 2 bases and J 2 bases, with 5 bases left between them. In germline, CDR1 is MNHNY, CDR2 SVGAGI (reference sequence). This CDR3 comprises 13 residues.

This clone was observed once. CDR3 DNA sequence: TGTGCCAACTCTCGGGGGGGCCCCTACAATGAGCAGTTCTTC. Protein product: CANSRGGPYNEQFF. The chain joins TRBV5-4 to TRBJ2-1; 8 nucleotides line up with TRBD2. This CDR3 has 14 residues. Germline CDR1 SGHNT, CDR2 YYREEE (reference sequence). The J segment lost 2 bases and the V segment lost 9 bases, leaving 7 bases of the junction unmatched.

The sample holds a few counts of this clone. The gene calls are TRBV7-3 and TRBJ2-1; the match to TRBD2 covers 13 bases. J was trimmed by 6 bases and V by 8 bases; bases with no gene match: 4. The CDR3 spans 14 residues. Germline CDR1 is SGHTA and CDR2 is FQGTGA. The CDR3 DNA reads TGTGCCAGCTCCACTAGCGGGGGGGCCAATGAGCAGTTCTTC. Translated: CASSTSGGANEQFF.

The chain has TRBV19 and TRBJ2-7; the D gene is possibly TRBD1 (5 bases). The CDR3 loop spans 14 amino acids. Per the germline V gene, CDR1 is LNHDA and CDR2 is SQIVND (reference sequence). The germline V and J ends were trimmed by 0 bases and 4 bases, with 10 bases remaining between them. CDR3 amino acids: CASSIEYSGYEQYF. In DNA, the CDR3 is TGTGCCAGTAGTATAGAATACTCAGGGTACGAGCAGTACTTC.

This chain joins TRBV10-1 and TRBJ2-7; a weak D match, TRBD2 (5 bases). This CDR3 comprises 13 residues. The V gene's germline CDR1 is WNHNN and CDR2 SYGVQD (reference sequence). Deletions cut 4 bases from V and 7 bases from J, with 14 bases between. The CDR3: CASSGIGPGEQYF. DNA of the CDR3: TGCGCCAGCAGTGGAATCGGGCCGGGGGAGCAGTACTTC.

V usage is TRBV4-1 and J usage is TRBJ2-5; 8 bases align to TRBD1. J was trimmed by 2 bases and V by 0 bases; bases with no gene match: 11. The germline V gene encodes CDR1 MGHRA and CDR2 YSYEKL. The CDR3 spans 18 residues. CDR3 nucleotides: TGCGCCAGCAGCCAAGAACCTCAGGGGGCCGGAAATCAAGAGACCCAGTACTTC. This encodes CASSQEPQGAGNQETQYF.

V is TRBV7-3 and J is TRBJ2-7, with D perhaps TRBD2 (7 bases). In germline, CDR1 is SGHTA, CDR2 FQGTGA. The CDR3 is 15 amino acids. Trimming cost V 2 bases and J 3 bases, with 14 bases left between them. The CDR3 loop is CASSLAAGAYYEQYF. CDR3 coding DNA: TGTGCCAGCAGCTTAGCGGCGGGGGCTTACTACGAGCAGTACTTC.

V is TRBV14 and J is TRBJ2-3, with D perhaps TRBD2 (6 bases). Germline V gene lookup returns CDR1 SGHDN and CDR2 FVKESK. The CDR3 totals 14 residues. V lost 1 base to trimming and J lost 4 bases, with 9 bases between them. Here the CDR3 reads CASSQVGGADTQYF. CDR3 bases: TGTGCCAGCAGCCAAGTCGGGGGTGCAGATACGCAGTATTTT.

This clone has more than one count but fewer than ten. The chain joins TRBV5-8 to TRBJ1-1; tentative D call: TRBD1 (5 bases). The CDR3 covers 13 residues. Trimming took 4 bases from V and 11 from J, leaving 18 bases between them. Germline V gene data show CDR1 as SGHTS and CDR2 as YDEGEE. The chain's CDR3 is CASSPNLRETAFF. The CDR3 DNA reads as TGTGCCAGCAGCCCAAACCTCAGGGAAACCGCTTTCTTT.

The chain links TRBV19 to TRBJ2-3, with 14 bases fitting TRBD2. The CDR3 runs 15 residues. Germline V CDR1 and CDR2: LNHDA, SQIVND (reference sequence). The junction had 4 bases not matched to a gene; V was cut back by 6 bases and J by 5 bases. DNA for the CDR3: TGTGCCAGTAGCCCTGGACTAGCGGGGGGAGATACGCAGTATTTT. This encodes CASSPGLAGGDTQYF.

This chain joins TRBV5-5 and TRBJ1-2; no clear D. The CDR3 extends over 16 amino acids. The germline V gene encodes CDR1 SGHKS and CDR2 YYEKEE (reference sequence). V lost 0 bases to trimming and J lost 10 bases, with 22 bases between them. The CDR3 is CASSLDTTPGREDYTF. The CDR3 DNA sequence: TGTGCCAGCAGCTTGGACACGACCCCTGGAAGGGAGGACTACACCTTC.

This clone was recorded once. The chain links TRBV6-6 to TRBJ1-2; tentative D call: TRBD1 (6 bases). CDR3 size: 15 residues. Trimming stripped 4 bases from V and 4 bases from J, with 16 bases between. CDR1 and CDR2 (germline): MNHNY, SVGAGI (reference sequence). DNA of the CDR3: TGTGCCAGCAGTTCCCGGGACATGGGCGGCTATGGCTACACCTTC. It translates to CASSSRDMGGYGYTF.

V and J are TRBV12-3 or TRBV12-4 and TRBJ2-5; weak D call: TRBD1 (6 bases). There are 13 residues in the CDR3. Deletions cut 5 bases from V and 5 bases from J, with 12 bases between. This CDR3 is CASSPYQGETQYF. Written as DNA, the CDR3 is TGTGCCAGCAGTCCATATCAGGGGGAGACCCAGTACTTC.

V and J are TRBV6-5 and TRBJ2-5; D may be TRBD1 (6 bases). With 8 bases removed from V and 4 bases from J, the gap between germline ends came to 8 bases. The CDR3 totals 11 residues. Germline CDR1 is MNHEY and CDR2 is SVGAGI. DNA for the CDR3: TGTGCCAGCGGCAGGGGAGAGACCCAGTACTTC. This gives the protein CASGRGETQYF.

The chain couples TRBV5-8 to TRBJ1-4; no reliable D call. CDR1 SGHTS and CDR2 YDEGEE come from the germline V gene. V dropped 4 bases and J dropped 7 bases, with 17 bases sitting between them. CDR3 length equals 15 residues. CDR3 sequence reads: CASSGPREKREKLFF. For the CDR3, the DNA is TGTGCCAGCAGCGGACCCCGGGAGAAGCGTGAAAAACTGTTTTTT.

V is TRBV7-2 and J is TRBJ2-1; a weak D match, TRBD1 (6 bases). The CDR3 is 17 amino acids. In germline, CDR1 is SGHTA, CDR2 FQGNSA. Between the trimmed V and J ends, which lost 3 bases and 9 bases, there was a span of 24 bases. CDR3 in amino acids: CASSFQATHGGGGEQFF. In DNA form, the CDR3 reads TGTGCCAGCAGCTTTCAAGCAACCCATGGGGGCGGCGGTGAGCAGTTCTTC.

The CDR3 coding sequence is TGTGCCATCAGCGACAAGGGGGCGGACTATGGCTACACCTTC. It yields the protein CAISDKGADYGYTF. This chain connects TRBV10-3 to TRBJ1-2, with 7 bases fitting TRBD1. There are 14 residues in the CDR3. The germline CDR1 and CDR2 sequences are ENHRY and SYGVKD. Trimming at V came to 6 bases and at J to 3 bases, leaving 7 bases not matched to a gene.

This clone was recorded a few times. The V gene is TRBV6-6, the J gene TRBJ1-1; D gene uncertain. Germline CDR1 MNHNY, CDR2 SVGAGI (reference sequence). V was trimmed by 0 bases and J by 9 bases, leaving 14 bases between them. The length of the CDR3 is 14 residues. CDR3 DNA sequence: TGTGCCAGCAGTTACTCCGCCCACAGCAGACAAGCTTTCTTT. Amino acid sequence: CASSYSAHSRQAFF.

This clone was seen a handful of times. The chain combines TRBV6-2 or TRBV6-3 with TRBJ1-5; 11 positions agree with TRBD1. V dropped 4 bases and J dropped 5; count of bases not matched to a gene: 4. This CDR3 contains 15 residues. Germline assignment: CDR1 MNHEY and CDR2 SVGEGT. In DNA, the CDR3 is TGTGCCAGCAGTTTACGGACAGGGGGCGATCAGCCCCAGCATTTT. Translated: CASSLRTGGDQPQHF.